The 26 T cell receptor beta chains in this list originate from one sample, sequenced in a study of blood T cell repertoires in COVID-19. Method: immunoSEQ multiplex PCR; TCRdb's copy keeps in-frame clones and lacks some. The sample consists of roughly 700,000 clones, about 90% of them appearing once. Source material: peripheral blood. The receptors originated from a woman younger than 35 with acute or convalescent COVID-19.

The V call is TRBV6-2 or TRBV6-3, the J call TRBJ1-5; tentative D call: TRBD1 (6 bases). The V end was cut by 4 bases, the J end by 1 base, with 20 bases between. The CDR3 has 18 amino acids. The germline V gene encodes CDR1 MNHEY and CDR2 SVGEGT. The CDR3 sequence: CASSSALRTVLSNQPQHF. The DNA of the CDR3 is TGTGCCAGCAGTTCCGCCTTACGGACAGTATTGAGCAATCAGCCCCAGCATTTT.

The V call is TRBV7-6, the J call TRBJ1-2; TRBD1 agrees at 7 bases. This CDR3 is 15 amino acids long. V dropped 4 bases and J dropped 8; count of bases not matched to a gene: 13. Per germline, CDR1 SGHVS and CDR2 FNYEAQ. The CDR3 loop is CASSSTQGSLYGYTF. Written as DNA, the CDR3 is TGTGCCAGCAGCTCGACACAGGGGTCTTTGTACGGCTACACCTTC. The full variable domain, with the rest looked up from reference TRBV7-6 and TRBJ1-2, is GAGVSQSPRYKVTKRGQDVALRCDPISGHVSLYWYRQALGQGPEFLTYFNYEAQQDKSGLPNDRFSAERPEGSISTLTIQRTEQRDSAMYRCASSSTQGSLYGYTFGSGTRLTVV.

The chain employs TRBV2 and TRBJ2-1; D possibly corresponds to TRBD1 (5 bases). Germline-derived CDR1 and CDR2 are SNHLY and FYNNEI. The CDR3 runs 12 residues. V gave up 5 bases and J gave up 9 bases, with 11 bases separating them. CDR3 amino acids: CASSPRVGEQFF. CDR3 nucleotides: TGTGCCAGCAGTCCCAGGGTTGGTGAGCAGTTCTTC.

The V and J genes are TRBV19 and TRBJ2-3; tentative D call: TRBD1 (5 bases). CDR3 length: 13 amino acids. V shed 5 bases and J shed 2 bases, with 8 bases lying between them. Germline V gene sequence: CDR1 LNHDA, CDR2 SQIVND (reference sequence). The CDR3 region is CASSLTDTDTQYF. In DNA, the CDR3 is TGTGCCAGTAGTCTGACAGACACAGATACGCAGTATTTT. Together with reference TRBV19 and TRBJ2-3, the CDR3 gives the full variable domain: DGGITQSPKYLFRKEGQNVTLSCEQNLNHDAMYWYRQDPGQGLRLIYYSQIVNDFQKGDIAEGYSVSREKKESFPLTVTSAQKNPTAFYLCASSLTDTDTQYFGPGTRLTVL.

The chain couples TRBV4-1 to TRBJ1-1, with 7 bases fitting TRBD1. CDR3 length: 15 amino acids. Germline V gives CDR1 MGHRA, CDR2 YSYEKL. Trimming cost V 1 base and J 4 bases; bases outside gene matches: 6. CDR3 amino acids: CASSQGKGAGTEAFF. The CDR3 DNA is TGCGCCAGCAGCCAAGGAAAGGGGGCGGGCACTGAAGCTTTCTTT.

This clone was seen a single time. The J gene is TRBJ2-7, the V gene TRBV30, with TRBD1 identical over 8 bases. V was pared by 0 bases and J by 6 bases, with 7 bases of the junction left unmatched. The CDR3 loop spans 14 amino acids. Germline CDR1 reads GTSNPN; CDR2 reads SVGIG (reference sequence). This CDR3 reads CAWSVKGQGFEQYF. The CDR3 bases are TGTGCCTGGAGTGTGAAAGGACAGGGCTTCGAGCAGTACTTC.

The chain has TRBV2 and TRBJ1-3; 11 nucleotides line up with TRBD1. The CDR3 spans 16 residues. From germline, CDR1 is SNHLY and CDR2 FYNNEI. Trimming at V came to 7 bases and at J to 2 bases, leaving 7 bases not matched to a gene. Here the CDR3 reads CASKDRGLEAGNTIYF. In DNA form, the CDR3 reads TGTGCCAGCAAGGACAGGGGGCTAGAAGCTGGAAACACCATATATTTT.

This rearrangement joins TRBV19 to TRBJ1-1; perhaps TRBD1 as D (5 bases). Trimming left V 4 bases short and J 1 base short, with 13 bases between. The CDR3 spans 15 residues. CDR1 LNHDA and CDR2 SQIVND come from the germline V gene (reference sequence). Here the CDR3 reads CASSRYQGQNTEAFF. The CDR3 DNA reads TGTGCCAGTAGTAGATACCAGGGTCAGAACACTGAAGCTTTCTTT.

The genes are TRBV2 and TRBJ1-6; 8 bases map to TRBD1. The CDR3 loop spans 14 amino acids. J gave up 9 bases and V 4 bases, and 5 bases lay outside the gene matches. From germline, CDR1 is SNHLY and CDR2 FYNNEI. The CDR3, as DNA: TGTGCCAGCAGTGCCCAGGGGGCGGTTTCACCCCTCCACTTT. It codes for CASSAQGAVSPLHF.

This clone was counted only a few times. This rearrangement joins TRBV3-1 (or the pseudogene TRBV3-2) to TRBJ1-2, with 8 bases lining up with TRBD1. Germline CDR1 and CDR2: LGHDT and YNNKEL (reference sequence). The V gene end was trimmed by 3 bases and the J gene end by 8 bases; junction bases not matched to a gene: 11. The CDR3 runs to 15 residues. The CDR3 here is CASSHHGQGPLGYTF. CDR3 DNA: TGTGCCAGCAGCCACCACGGACAGGGACCGTTAGGCTACACCTTC.

The V and J genes are TRBV19 and TRBJ2-6; D is ambiguous. V lost 7 bases to trimming and J lost 1 base, with 5 bases between them. Germline assignment: CDR1 LNHDA and CDR2 SQIVND (reference sequence). This CDR3 region has 13 residues. The CDR3 DNA reads TGTGCCAGTATCCATTCTGGGGCCAACGTCCTGACTTTC. Translation: CASIHSGANVLTF.

This chain links TRBV24-1 with TRBJ2-3; 13 positions agree with TRBD2. From germline, CDR1 is KGHDR and CDR2 SFDVKD. The V segment lost 3 bases and the J segment 12 bases; nucleotides outside the gene matches: 5. This CDR3 has 14 residues. DNA for the CDR3: TGTGCCACCAGTGATAACGGACTAGCGGGGGATCAGTATTTT. This codes for CATSDNGLAGDQYF.

The rearrangement uses TRBV2 and TRBJ1-2; D remains ambiguous. CDR3 length: 12 residues. Trimming pared 8 bases from V and 2 bases from J, leaving 9 bases between. The germline V gene encodes CDR1 SNHLY and CDR2 FYNNEI. CDR3 sequence (DNA): TGTGCCAGCCCAAGTACAAACTATGGCTACACCTTC. Residues: CASPSTNYGYTF.

This clone has just one count. CDR3: CASSQLYEKLFF. As DNA, the CDR3 is TGCGCCAGCAGCCAACTATATGAAAAACTGTTTTTT. This sequence joins TRBV4-1 and TRBJ1-4; no firm D call. Germline V CDR1 and CDR2: MGHRA, YSYEKL. This CDR3 comprises 12 residues. The V gene lost 2 bases and the J gene lost 6 bases, with 4 bases spanning the gap.

The J gene is TRBJ2-6, the V gene TRBV7-2, with D possibly being TRBD1 (5 bases). V was clipped by 5 bases and J by 2 bases, with 16 bases between them. The CDR3 runs 17 residues. From germline, CDR1 is SGHTA and CDR2 FQGNSA. CDR3 DNA sequence: TGTGCCAGCAGCCCCACACTCAGGGTCCCTGGGGCCAACGTCCTGACTTTC. This codes for CASSPTLRVPGANVLTF.

The chain has TRBV5-1 and TRBJ1-2; TRBD1 matches at 7 bases. Germline assignment: CDR1 SGHRS and CDR2 YFSETQ. The CDR3 length is 14 residues. Trimming at V came to 2 bases and at J to 4 bases, leaving 5 bases not matched to a gene. CDR3 DNA sequence: TGCGCCAGCAGCTTCTCGACAGGGTCCTATGGCTACACCTTC. Amino acids: CASSFSTGSYGYTF.

This chain joins TRBV4-3 and TRBJ1-6; D not certain. The V gene's germline CDR1 is LGHNA and CDR2 YSLEER. The V gene lost 1 base and the J gene lost 4 bases, with 8 bases spanning the gap. The CDR3 sequence is 15 residues long. CDR3 coding DNA: TGCGCCAGCAGCCAAGGGGGAGTGTATAATTCACCCCTCCACTTT. Amino acid sequence: CASSQGGVYNSPLHF.

The V call is TRBV6-5, the J call TRBJ1-2; D remains unclear. The CDR3 runs 14 residues. Germline CDR1 MNHEY, CDR2 SVGAGI. The V gene lost 3 bases and the J gene lost 4 bases, with 12 bases spanning the gap. CDR3 protein: CASSYIDLGYGYTF. The DNA for the CDR3 is TGTGCCAGCAGTTATATCGACTTGGGCTATGGCTACACCTTC.

The chain uses TRBV10-3 and TRBJ2-5; 7 bases are a match to TRBD2. With V trimmed by 11 bases and J by 4 bases, 16 bases remained unmatched. Per germline, CDR1 ENHRY and CDR2 SYGVKD. The CDR3 sequence is 15 residues long. DNA of the CDR3: TGTGCCTCCAACACCGAGGGAGGGGATGGAGAGACCCAGTACTTC. It translates to CASNTEGGDGETQYF.

J is TRBJ2-7 and V is TRBV28; TRBD1 is a possible D gene (6 bases). The CDR3 is 14 amino acids. From germline, CDR1 is MDHEN and CDR2 SYDVKM. Between the trimmed V and J ends, which lost 3 bases and 11 bases, there was a span of 20 bases. The CDR3 region has the DNA TGTGCCAGCAGTTTTCAAAACCCAGGGGAGAGGGAGTACTTC. This translates into CASSFQNPGEREYF.

This chain links TRBV24-1 with TRBJ2-5, with a possible D match to TRBD2 (6 bases). Trimming removed 4 bases at V and 3 bases at J, with 29 bases between. Germline V CDR1 and CDR2: KGHDR, SFDVKD. The length of the CDR3 is 20 residues. CDR3 residues: CATSDPTDGAPGVWEETQYF. Written as DNA, the CDR3 is TGTGCCACCAGTGACCCGACGGATGGTGCCCCGGGGGTGTGGGAAGAGACCCAGTACTTC.

The V gene is TRBV6-5, the J gene TRBJ1-1, with 7 bases fitting TRBD1. CDR3 length: 13 residues. Germline trimming cut 2 bases from V and 7 bases from J; bases unmatched to any gene: 4. Germline loops: CDR1 MNHEY, CDR2 SVGAGI. The CDR3 DNA sequence: TGTGCCAGCAGTTACACGACAGGGTTTGAAGCTTTCTTT. Protein product: CASSYTTGFEAFF.

The genes are TRBV30 and TRBJ2-4; 10 bases map to TRBD2. The CDR3 is made up of 13 amino acids. V lost 2 bases and J lost 8; bases outside the gene matches: 3. Germline CDR1 and CDR2: GTSNPN and SVGIG (reference sequence). CDR3: CAWSSGGAYIQYF. The CDR3 region has the DNA TGTGCCTGGAGTAGCGGGGGGGCCTACATTCAGTACTTC.

This clone was seen more than once but under ten times. In DNA form, the CDR3 reads TGTGCCAGCAGTCTCGCAGGGGTAGGGGACACTGAAGCTTTCTTT. This gives the protein CASSLAGVGDTEAFF. The rearrangement uses TRBV28 and TRBJ1-1; maybe TRBD1 (6 bases). This CDR3 is built from 15 residues. Trimming cost V 5 bases and J 3 bases, with 16 bases left between them. The germline gives CDR1 MDHEN, CDR2 SYDVKM. Filled out from reference TRBV28 and TRBJ1-1, the complete variable domain reads DVKVTQSSRYLVKRTGEKVFLECVQDMDHENMFWYRQDPGLGLRLIYFSYDVKMKEKGDIPEGYSVSREKKERFSLILESASTNQTSMYLCASSLAGVGDTEAFFGQGTRLTVV.

The count of this clone is one. This chain joins TRBV15 and TRBJ1-2, with TRBD1 identical over 7 bases. V was pared by 1 base and J by 8 bases, with 10 bases of the junction left unmatched. The V gene's germline CDR1 is LNHNV and CDR2 YYDKDF (reference sequence). The CDR3 is 15 residues long. The CDR3 bases are TGTGCCACCAGCAGAGGGGGACAGAGTCCTCGGGGCTACACCTTC. Protein sequence: CATSRGGQSPRGYTF.

The chain uses TRBV7-3 and TRBJ1-2, with D hard to call. Germline CDR1 reads SGHTA; CDR2 reads FQGTGA. V was cut by 5 bases and J by 6 bases, with 16 bases left in between. The CDR3 is 14 residues long. As DNA, the CDR3 is TGTGCCAGCAGCCCCGACCTTAACGGGGATGGCTACACCTTC. The encoded protein is CASSPDLNGDGYTF.